This passage covers 23 T cell receptor beta chains from one sample sequenced in a study of vaccination effects on CD4 cells after COVID-19. Repertoires were generated with immunoSEQ multiplex PCR, while TCRdb's copy carries only in-frame clones and drops some. The profile covers fewer than 65,000 clones, with less than 80% appearing a single time and less than 4% taken by the ten largest. Using viral peptide pools, the ViraFEST assay grew out antigen-specific CD4+ T cells prior to sequencing. At the end of 9 to 11 days of culture, CD4+ T cells were isolated. Negative nucleocapsid antibody tests before and after vaccination confirmed no previous SARS-CoV-2 infection. These receptors are not linked to any known antigen. The specimen comprised CD4+ T cells from PBMCs cultured with HCoV-OC43 spike peptides, sampled before COVID-19 vaccination. Subset in this sample: HCoV-OC43 spike overlapping peptide pool stimulation. The source of these receptors is a human donor who received a COVID-19 vaccine.

The chain recombines TRBV4-2 with TRBJ2-2, with 9 bases fitting TRBD1. V gave up 3 bases and J gave up 3 bases; unmatched junction bases: 2. Germline lookup yields CDR1 LGHNA and CDR2 YNFKEQ. The length of the CDR3 is 15 residues. Here the CDR3 DNA reads TGTGCCAGCAGCCAGCGGACAGGGGACACCGGGGAGCTGTTTTTT. It translates to CASSQRTGDTGELFF.

This chain connects TRBV20-1 to TRBJ1-3, with D unclear. The CDR3 spans 13 residues. Germline assignment: CDR1 DFQATT and CDR2 SNEGSKA (reference sequence). Deletions cut 3 bases from V and 0 bases from J, with 6 bases between. CDR3 nucleotide sequence: TGCAGTGCTAGTAAAGTCTCTGGAAACACCATATATTTT. It specifies CSASKVSGNTIYF.

The CDR3 loop reads CASSLRTGNTIYF. Here the CDR3 DNA reads TGCGCCAGCAGCCTGAGGACTGGAAACACCATATATTTT. The chain couples TRBV5-1 to TRBJ1-3, with D unclear. The length of the CDR3 is 13 residues. Germline V gives CDR1 SGHRS, CDR2 YFSETQ. Between the trimmed V and J ends, which lost 4 bases and 2 bases, there was a span of 7 bases.

V and J are TRBV7-8 and TRBJ1-1; no firm D call. Germline V gene lookup returns CDR1 SGHVS and CDR2 FQNEAQ. Trimming removed 5 bases at V and 6 bases at J, with 10 bases between. The CDR3 length is 12 residues. The CDR3 reads CASSPGRAEAFF. In DNA form, the CDR3 reads TGTGCCAGCAGCCCCGGTCGCGCTGAAGCTTTCTTT.

This clone was recorded once. The genes are TRBV3-1 (or the pseudogene TRBV3-2) and TRBJ2-5; no reliable D call. This CDR3 has 13 amino acids. V dropped 2 bases and J dropped 2 bases, with 6 bases sitting between them. Germline CDR1 reads LGHDT; CDR2 reads YNNKEL (reference sequence). CDR3 DNA: TGTGCCAGCAGCCAAAATCTGCAAGAGACCCAGTACTTC. Protein product: CASSQNLQETQYF.

This sequence joins TRBV7-5 and TRBJ1-5; TRBD1 is taken as the D call from the table, unchecked against the DNA. TRBV7-5 is a known pseudogene. This CDR3 is 17 amino acids long. CDR3 DNA: TGTGCCAGAAGCCCCCTCCGTAAACAGGGAGGCAATCAGCCCCAGCATTTT. The encoded protein is CARSPLRKQGGNQPQHF.

The chain carries TRBV10-3 and TRBJ2-1; no reliable D call. Germline V lookup: CDR1 ENHRY, CDR2 SYGVKD. V was clipped by 3 bases and J by 2 bases, with 8 bases between them. This CDR3 is 14 amino acids long. CDR3 loop: CAISETQAYNEQFF. DNA for the CDR3: TGTGCCATCAGTGAAACGCAGGCCTACAATGAGCAGTTCTTC.

The chain carries TRBV12-3 or TRBV12-4 and TRBJ2-2; D is ambiguous. This CDR3 has 12 amino acids. With 5 bases removed from V and 2 bases from J, the gap between germline ends came to 3 bases. The CDR3 DNA reads TGTGCCAGCAGTGAAAACACCGGGGAGCTGTTTTTT. This codes for CASSENTGELFF.

The genes are TRBV5-5 and TRBJ1-6, with D possibly TRBD1 on 5 matching bases. The CDR3 runs 15 residues. Trimming left V 7 bases short and J 4 bases short, with 15 bases between. Germline CDR1 reads SGHKS; CDR2 reads YYEKEE (reference sequence). In DNA, the CDR3 is TGTGCCAGCTTAGGAATTCCAGGGTATAATTCACCCCTCCACTTT. Protein sequence: CASLGIPGYNSPLHF. The complete variable domain, with remaining parts taken from reference TRBV5-5 and TRBJ1-6, reads DAGVTQSPTHLIKTRGQQVTLRCSPISGHKSVSWYQQVLGQGPQFIFQYYEKEERGRGNFPDRFSARQFPNYSSELNVNALLLGDSALYLCASLGIPGYNSPLHFGNGTRLTVT.

The J gene is TRBJ2-3, the V gene TRBV12-5, with 7 nucleotides matching TRBD2. Trimming took 5 bases from V and 2 from J; bases not matched to a gene: 7. The CDR3 length is 15 residues. The germline CDR1 and CDR2 sequences are LGHNT and FRNRAP. CDR3 amino acids: CASGALGTTTDTQYF. The CDR3 bases are TGTGCTAGTGGTGCCCTAGGGACTACCACAGATACGCAGTATTTT.

V and J are TRBV15 and TRBJ2-1, with TRBD2 as a possible D gene (6 bases). This CDR3 contains 14 residues. Trimming took 1 base from V and 12 from J, leaving 16 bases between them. Germline V lookup: CDR1 LNHNV, CDR2 YYDKDF (reference sequence). The CDR3 DNA reads TGTGCCACCAGCAGAGGGGAGGCAAGCGAGCCGCAGTTCTTC. Amino acid sequence: CATSRGEASEPQFF. Together with reference TRBV15 and TRBJ2-1, the CDR3 gives the full variable domain: DAMVIQNPRYQVTQFGKPVTLSCSQTLNHNVMYWYQQKSSQAPKLLFHYYDKDFNNEADTPDNFQSRRPNTSFCFLDIRSPGLGDTAMYLCATSRGEASEPQFFGPGTRLTVL.

The chain links TRBV4-3 to TRBJ1-4, with D hard to call. The CDR3 runs 16 residues. Germline-derived CDR1 and CDR2 are LGHNA and YSLEER. Trimming took 2 bases from V and 3 from J, leaving 13 bases between them. CDR3 nucleotides: TGCGCCAGCAGCCAAAAGACGGTTAAAGCTAATGAAAAACTGTTTTTT. As protein: CASSQKTVKANEKLFF.

The rearrangement uses TRBV5-1 and TRBJ2-5; tentative D call: TRBD2 (5 bases). The V and J ends lost 0 bases and 1 base respectively, with 10 bases between them. Germline-derived CDR1 and CDR2 are SGHRS and YFSETQ. This CDR3 is built from 15 residues. The CDR3 region is CASSLGVGIQETQYF. For the CDR3, the DNA is TGCGCCAGCAGCTTGGGGGTCGGGATCCAAGAGACCCAGTACTTC.

This clone was picked up a small number of times. The chain carries TRBV7-9 and TRBJ2-2, with D possibly TRBD1 on 5 matching bases. V lost 5 bases and J lost 4, with 14 bases in between. Germline V CDR1 and CDR2: SEHNR, FQNEAQ (reference sequence). This CDR3 is 15 amino acids long. The CDR3 sequence is CASSPPGSLTGELFF. In nucleotides, the CDR3 is TGTGCCAGCAGCCCCCCAGGGTCGCTCACCGGGGAGCTGTTTTTT.

This chain's CDR3 is CASSRGLAGDLEQFF. CDR3 coding DNA: TGTGCCAGCTCACGTGGACTAGCGGGGGACTTGGAGCAGTTCTTC. This chain uses TRBV18 with TRBJ2-1; 13 bases fit TRBD2. Looked up from germline, CDR1 is KGHSH and CDR2 is LQKENI. Losses at the gene ends were 4 bases for V and 10 bases for J; bases not matched to a gene: 7. The CDR3 runs to 15 residues.

This clone appeared a few times. The genes are TRBV19 and TRBJ2-3; D gene uncertain. Germline V gene sequence: CDR1 LNHDA, CDR2 SQIVND (reference sequence). V was clipped by 3 bases and J by 1 base, with 8 bases between them. CDR3 length: 14 residues. CDR3 in amino acids: CASSMRLRTDTQYF. CDR3 DNA sequence: TGTGCCAGTAGTATGCGGCTCCGCACAGATACGCAGTATTTT.

V is TRBV6-5 and J is TRBJ1-4, with D possibly matching TRBD1 (5 bases). Trimming took off 0 bases at V and 7 bases at J, with 12 bases between the two ends. The CDR3 covers 15 residues. CDR1 and CDR2 (germline): MNHEY, SVGAGI. The CDR3 sequence: CASSYSGGGREKLFF. The CDR3 DNA sequence: TGTGCCAGCAGTTACTCGGGGGGGGGTCGTGAAAAACTGTTTTTT.

The chain joins TRBV24-1 to TRBJ2-1; D may be TRBD2 (7 bases). The CDR3 loop spans 17 amino acids. Trimming took 0 bases from V and 0 from J, leaving 11 bases between them. Germline loops: CDR1 KGHDR, CDR2 SFDVKD. The CDR3 DNA sequence: TGTGCCACCAGTGATTTGAACGGGGGGCTCTCCTACAATGAGCAGTTCTTC. Residues: CATSDLNGGLSYNEQFF.

The chain uses TRBV2 and TRBJ1-2; TRBD1 matches 7 bases. The ends lost 6 bases at V and 4 bases at J; junction bases unmatched: 8. This CDR3 spans 14 amino acids. From germline, CDR1 is SNHLY and CDR2 FYNNEI. CDR3 protein: CASRSVGTAYGYTF. The CDR3 DNA reads TGTGCCAGCAGGTCGGTAGGGACAGCCTATGGCTACACCTTC.

The chain employs TRBV30 and TRBJ1-3; D remains unclear. The CDR3 spans 14 residues. Germline CDR1 and CDR2: GTSNPN and SVGIG (reference sequence). The ends were cut back, 3 bases at V and 0 bases at J, with 9 bases in the middle. DNA for the CDR3: TGTGCCTGGAGGCCATTTAGCTCTGGAAACACCATATATTTT. It codes for CAWRPFSSGNTIYF.

CDR3 region: CATSDLGSRGGNEQFF. CDR3 in DNA: TGTGCCACCAGTGATTTGGGGTCCCGAGGCGGCAATGAGCAGTTCTTC. The V gene is TRBV24-1, the J gene TRBJ2-1; D is unclear. Germline V gene data show CDR1 as KGHDR and CDR2 as SFDVKD. This CDR3 contains 16 residues. V dropped 0 bases and J dropped 6 bases, with 14 bases sitting between them.

The chain uses TRBV5-1 and TRBJ2-3, with TRBD1 matching over 8 bases. Germline V gene sequence: CDR1 SGHRS, CDR2 YFSETQ. The trim removed 4 bases at V and 2 bases at J, leaving 6 bases unmatched. This CDR3 spans 15 amino acids. The CDR3 DNA follows: TGCGCCAGCAGCCTGAGACAGGGGTTCACAGATACGCAGTATTTT. The encoded protein is CASSLRQGFTDTQYF. Together with reference TRBV5-1 and TRBJ2-3, the CDR3 gives the full variable domain: KAGVTQTPRYLIKTRGQQVTLSCSPISGHRSVSWYQQTPGQGLQFLFEYFSETQRNKGNFPGRFSGRQFSNSRSEMNVSTLELGDSALYLCASSLRQGFTDTQYFGPGTRLTVL.

The rearrangement uses TRBV6-5 and TRBJ2-6; D gene unclear. V lost 4 bases, J lost 0 bases, and 4 bases lay in between. The CDR3 is made up of 14 amino acids. CDR1 is MNHEY, CDR2 SVGAGI, per germline. The CDR3 DNA reads TGTGCCAGCAGTTTCTTCTCTGGGGCCAACGTCCTGACTTTC. It specifies CASSFFSGANVLTF.